This T cell receptor (beta chain) was found in a study of cytomegalovirus exposure and HLA in healthy donors. V lost 7 bases and J 3 bases, leaving 12 bases between the germline ends. This CDR3 contains 13 residues. The germline gives CDR1 MNHEY, CDR2 SVGAGI. Findings and limits, study-wide: The study carried out a later analysis of TCR beta sequences. It associated some 18,000 of them with specific HLA alleles at a false discovery rate of 0.05. The listing of roughly 160 TCR beta chains classed them as cytomegalovirus-associated. Equally common other TCR beta chains were less clonally expanded than HLA-associated ones, a later analysis found.

Notes on this clone: Its antigen remains unknown.

Amplification used 60 Vbeta primers and 13 Jbeta primers. In the authors' workflow: Roughly 80 million unique TCR beta chains, some 11 million shared, were counted in a later analysis. TCRdb keeps only in-frame clones here, not all; method: immunoSEQ multiplex PCR. V and J calls and clone size are as listed in that table; D and trimming were resolved from the DNA. The data contain 100,000 to 150,000 clones, 83% of them singletons. The sample comprised PBMCs. This TCR came from a woman between 40 and 50 years old in good health and CMV-seropositive. The gene calls are TRBV6-5 and TRBJ1-1; a weak D match, TRBD1 (5 bases). The CDR3: CASTSGGDTEAFF. DNA for the CDR3: TGTGCCAGCACCTCCGGGGGTGACACTGAAGCTTTCTTT.